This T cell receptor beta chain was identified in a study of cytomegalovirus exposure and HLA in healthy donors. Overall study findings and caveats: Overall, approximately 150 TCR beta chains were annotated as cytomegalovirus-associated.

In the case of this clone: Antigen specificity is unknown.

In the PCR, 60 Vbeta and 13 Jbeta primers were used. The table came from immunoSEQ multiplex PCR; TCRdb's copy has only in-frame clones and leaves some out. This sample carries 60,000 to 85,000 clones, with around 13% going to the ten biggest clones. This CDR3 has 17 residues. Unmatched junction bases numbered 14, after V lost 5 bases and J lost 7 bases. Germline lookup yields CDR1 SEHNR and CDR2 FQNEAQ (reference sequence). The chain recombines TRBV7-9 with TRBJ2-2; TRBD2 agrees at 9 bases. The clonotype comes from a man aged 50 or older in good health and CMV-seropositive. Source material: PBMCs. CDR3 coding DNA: TGTGCCAGCAGCAAGGGGGCCACTAGCGGGCGGTTCGGGGAGCTGTTTTTT. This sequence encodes CASSKGATSGRFGELFF.